This is a list of T cell receptor beta chains from one sample in a study of T cell responses to AZD1222 COVID-19 vaccine. Sequenced by immunoSEQ multiplex PCR; TCRdb stores in-frame clones only, minus some. The table has 100,000 to 150,000 clones, 85% to 90% seen once; the top ten hold around 30%. The specimen comprised peripheral blood, sampled on day 0 of AZD1222 vaccination. These receptors all stem from an adult in good health. The CDR3 runs from the conserved cysteine through the conserved F or W. Each record gives: clone size, D gene, J gene, V gene, CDR3 DNA, CDR3 protein. A D gene is named only where the DNA matches it firmly. Clone size, where shown, is once, few, many, or a class for clones that have expanded.

abundance: .
d_gene: .
j_gene: TRBJ2-1
v_gene: TRBV7-2
CDR3nt: TGTGCCAGCAGCCTCCTGAACAATGAGCAGTTCTTC
CDR3aa: CASSLLNNEQFF

abundance: .
d_gene: TRBD2
j_gene: TRBJ2-3
v_gene: TRBV5-8
CDR3nt: TGTGCCAGCAGCCCAGGACTAGCGAGCACAGATACGCAGTATTTT
CDR3aa: CASSPGLASTDTQYF

abundance: .
d_gene: .
j_gene: TRBJ2-3
v_gene: TRBV2
CDR3nt: TGTGCCAGCAGTGAAGCGCTAGCCACAGATACGCAGTATTTT
CDR3aa: CASSEALATDTQYF

abundance: .
d_gene: TRBD1
j_gene: TRBJ2-2
v_gene: TRBV4-2
CDR3nt: TGTGCCAGGACAGGGGGTCCGAACACCGGGGAGCTGTTTTTT
CDR3aa: CARTGGPNTGELFF

abundance: .
d_gene: .
j_gene: TRBJ2-2
v_gene: TRBV19
CDR3nt: TGTGCCAGTAGTATAGGGACCCCCACCGGGGAGCTGTTTTTT
CDR3aa: CASSIGTPTGELFF

abundance: .
d_gene: TRBD1
j_gene: TRBJ1-4
v_gene: TRBV2
CDR3nt: TGTGCCAGCAGTACAGGGGGCAGTTGGGAAAAACTGTTTTTT
CDR3aa: CASSTGGSWEKLFF

abundance: once
d_gene: TRBD2
j_gene: TRBJ2-1
v_gene: TRBV6-6
CDR3nt: TGTGCCAGCGGACTAGCGGCCCACAATGAGCAGTTCTTC
CDR3aa: CASGLAAHNEQFF

abundance: .
d_gene: .
j_gene: TRBJ2-1
v_gene: TRBV7-2
CDR3nt: TGTGCCACCCGCGGGCCTTCTTCACTCAATGAGCAGTTCTTC
CDR3aa: CATRGPSSLNEQFF

abundance: .
d_gene: .
j_gene: TRBJ2-1
v_gene: TRBV2
CDR3nt: TGTGCCAGCTCAACACAGGGAATAGGCAATGAGCAGTTCTTC
CDR3aa: CASSTQGIGNEQFF

abundance: .
d_gene: .
j_gene: TRBJ2-7
v_gene: TRBV11-2
CDR3nt: TGTGCCAGCAGCTTAGATCTTGGGGCTGAGCAGTACTTC
CDR3aa: CASSLDLGAEQYF

abundance: .
d_gene: .
j_gene: TRBJ2-2
v_gene: TRBV7-9
CDR3nt: TGTGCCAGCAGCTTAGATTGGTTACACGCGGAGCTGTTTTTT
CDR3aa: CASSLDWLHAELFF

abundance: .
d_gene: .
j_gene: TRBJ2-5
v_gene: TRBV18
CDR3nt: TGTGCCAGTTCCCAGCCGGGCATGGAAGAGACCCAGTACTTC
CDR3aa: CASSQPGMEETQYF

abundance: .
d_gene: .
j_gene: TRBJ2-1
v_gene: TRBV9
CDR3nt: TGTGCCAGCAGCGGGCGGCTCCCTGGAAATGAGCAGTTCTTC
CDR3aa: CASSGRLPGNEQFF

abundance: .
d_gene: .
j_gene: TRBJ1-5
v_gene: TRBV7-2
CDR3nt: TGTGCCAGCAGCCTTCGTGGGTATAGCAATCAGCCCCAGCATTTT
CDR3aa: CASSLRGYSNQPQHF

abundance: .
d_gene: .
j_gene: TRBJ2-4
v_gene: TRBV2
CDR3nt: TGTGCCAGCAGCTCTTTCCGGGGGAAAAACATTCAGTACTTC
CDR3aa: CASSSFRGKNIQYF

abundance: .
d_gene: .
j_gene: TRBJ1-2
v_gene: TRBV30
CDR3nt: TGTGCCTGGGTCCCCTTTGGGCAGCTAAGACGGGGCTACACCTTC
CDR3aa: CAWVPFGQLRRGYTF

abundance: .
d_gene: .
j_gene: TRBJ1-1
v_gene: TRBV11-2
CDR3nt: TGTGCCAGCAGCCAGCATGACGGTGAAGCTTTCTTT
CDR3aa: CASSQHDGEAFF

abundance: .
d_gene: .
j_gene: TRBJ2-1
v_gene: TRBV5-1
CDR3nt: TGCGCCAGCAGCTTGAGTCTAGCGTGGGTTGAGCAGTTCTTC
CDR3aa: CASSLSLAWVEQFF

abundance: .
d_gene: TRBD1
j_gene: TRBJ2-7
v_gene: TRBV10-3
CDR3nt: TGTGCCATCAATCCAGACCGACAGGGTTCGGGCGAGCAGTACTTC
CDR3aa: CAINPDRQGSGEQYF

abundance: .
d_gene: .
j_gene: TRBJ2-1
v_gene: TRBV6-1
CDR3nt: TGTGCCAGCAGTGAAGCGATTGGGTATGCGACAGGACAGAGCTCCTACAATGAGCAGTTCTTC
CDR3aa: CASSEAIGYATGQSSYNEQFF

abundance: .
d_gene: TRBD1
j_gene: TRBJ2-7
v_gene: TRBV5-1
CDR3nt: TGCGCCAGCGCCGGGACAGGGGGACCCCAGTACTTC
CDR3aa: CASAGTGGPQYF

abundance: .
d_gene: .
j_gene: TRBJ1-1
v_gene: TRBV30
CDR3nt: TGTGCCTCTAGGACGGTCGGGATAGCTTTCTTT
CDR3aa: CASRTVGIAFF

abundance: few
d_gene: .
j_gene: TRBJ2-3
v_gene: TRBV12-5
CDR3nt: TGTGCTAGTGGAGGGCTCCTTGGGCCAGATACGCAGTATTTT
CDR3aa: CASGGLLGPDTQYF

abundance: .
d_gene: .
j_gene: TRBJ1-5
v_gene: TRBV16
CDR3nt: TGTGCCAGCAGCCAATCGAGCGGGTACCAGCCCCAGCATTTT
CDR3aa: CASSQSSGYQPQHF

abundance: .
d_gene: .
j_gene: TRBJ1-2
v_gene: TRBV27
CDR3nt: TGTGCCAGCAGTTTTGACCCGGTATTCGGCTACACCTTC
CDR3aa: CASSFDPVFGYTF

abundance: once
d_gene: .
j_gene: TRBJ1-5
v_gene: TRBV6-6
CDR3nt: TGTGCCAGCAGTTACCTACGTCAGCCCCAGCATTTT
CDR3aa: CASSYLRQPQHF

abundance: .
d_gene: .
j_gene: TRBJ2-3
v_gene: TRBV15
CDR3nt: TGTGCCACCAGCGTTTTCTACACAGATACGCAGTATTTT
CDR3aa: CATSVFYTDTQYF

abundance: .
d_gene: TRBD2
j_gene: TRBJ2-7
v_gene: TRBV4-2
CDR3nt: TGTGCCAGCAGCCAAGCAGGACTAGCGGGAGGAGGGTACGAGCAGTACTTC
CDR3aa: CASSQAGLAGGGYEQYF

abundance: .
d_gene: TRBD2
j_gene: TRBJ2-1
v_gene: TRBV3-1/TRBV3-2
CDR3nt: TGTGCCAGCAGCCAGGTTGGCGGGGGGAGTAATGAGCAGTTCTTC
CDR3aa: CASSQVGGGSNEQFF

abundance: .
d_gene: TRBD2
j_gene: TRBJ2-5
v_gene: TRBV7-2
CDR3nt: TGTGCCAGCAGGTTTGCGGGGGGAGAGACCCAGTACTTC
CDR3aa: CASRFAGGETQYF

abundance: .
d_gene: .
j_gene: TRBJ1-2
v_gene: TRBV28
CDR3nt: TGTGCCAGCAGTTTAACAAAGGTCCCACTTTATGGCTACACCTTC
CDR3aa: CASSLTKVPLYGYTF

abundance: .
d_gene: .
j_gene: TRBJ2-2
v_gene: TRBV12-3/TRBV12-4
CDR3nt: TGTGCCAGCAGTTTAATGGGGAACGGGGAGCTGTTTTTT
CDR3aa: CASSLMGNGELFF

abundance: .
d_gene: .
j_gene: TRBJ1-5
v_gene: TRBV6-5
CDR3nt: TGTGCCAGCAGCCCCGGAGGACCCCGCAATCAGCCCCAGCATTTT
CDR3aa: CASSPGGPRNQPQHF

abundance: .
d_gene: .
j_gene: TRBJ1-3
v_gene: TRBV7-6
CDR3nt: TGTGCCAGCAGCTTAGCGGCAGGGTCCGGAAACACCATATATTTT
CDR3aa: CASSLAAGSGNTIYF

abundance: .
d_gene: TRBD2
j_gene: TRBJ2-7
v_gene: TRBV9
CDR3nt: TGTGCCAGCAGCGTAGATGCTAGCGGGACCTACGAGCAGTACTTC
CDR3aa: CASSVDASGTYEQYF

abundance: .
d_gene: TRBD1
j_gene: TRBJ2-5
v_gene: TRBV29-1
CDR3nt: TGCAGCGGACAGGGGCGGCAAGAGACCCAGTACTTC
CDR3aa: CSGQGRQETQYF

abundance: .
d_gene: TRBD1
j_gene: TRBJ1-2
v_gene: TRBV7-3
CDR3nt: TGTGCCAGCAGCCCACTCGGACAGGGGCTGGTCACCTTC
CDR3aa: CASSPLGQGLVTF

abundance: .
d_gene: TRBD2
j_gene: TRBJ2-5
v_gene: TRBV7-2
CDR3nt: TGTGCCAGCAGCCCAGGACTAGCGGGGGGGTCAGAGACCCAGTACTTC
CDR3aa: CASSPGLAGGSETQYF

abundance: .
d_gene: .
j_gene: TRBJ1-2
v_gene: TRBV6-5
CDR3nt: TGTGCCAGCAGTTACTCCCCCGGGGTCTATGGCTACACCTTC
CDR3aa: CASSYSPGVYGYTF

abundance: .
d_gene: TRBD1
j_gene: TRBJ1-1
v_gene: TRBV7-2
CDR3nt: TGTGCCAGCAGCCTCGGGACAGGGGACACTGAAGCTTTCTTT
CDR3aa: CASSLGTGDTEAFF

abundance: .
d_gene: .
j_gene: TRBJ2-1
v_gene: TRBV9
CDR3nt: TGTGCCAGCAGCGTAGAGGGCAGGGCGCCCAATGAGCAGTTCTTC
CDR3aa: CASSVEGRAPNEQFF

abundance: .
d_gene: .
j_gene: TRBJ1-2
v_gene: TRBV27
CDR3nt: TGTGCCAGCAGTTTCCTAGACAGGAAGAACTATGGCTACACCTTC
CDR3aa: CASSFLDRKNYGYTF

abundance: .
d_gene: TRBD2
j_gene: TRBJ2-5
v_gene: TRBV5-1
CDR3nt: TGCGCCAGCAGCTCCGGACTAGCGGGAGGCGAGACCCAGTACTTC
CDR3aa: CASSSGLAGGETQYF